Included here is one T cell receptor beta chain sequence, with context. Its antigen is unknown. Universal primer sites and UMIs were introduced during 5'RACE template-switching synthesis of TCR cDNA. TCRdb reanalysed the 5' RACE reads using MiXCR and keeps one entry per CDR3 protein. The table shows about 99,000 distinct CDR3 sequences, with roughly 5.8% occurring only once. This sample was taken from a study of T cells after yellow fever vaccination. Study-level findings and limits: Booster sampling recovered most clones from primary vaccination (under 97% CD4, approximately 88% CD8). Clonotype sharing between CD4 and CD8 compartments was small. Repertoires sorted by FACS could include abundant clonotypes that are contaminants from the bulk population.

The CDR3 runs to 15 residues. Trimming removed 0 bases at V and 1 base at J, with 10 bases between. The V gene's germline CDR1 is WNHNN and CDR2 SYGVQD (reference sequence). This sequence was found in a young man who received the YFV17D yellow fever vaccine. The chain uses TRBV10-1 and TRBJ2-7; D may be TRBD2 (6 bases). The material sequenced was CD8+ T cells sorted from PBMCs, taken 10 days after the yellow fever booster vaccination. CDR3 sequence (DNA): TGCGCCAGCAGTGAGTCTAGGCGGGGTTCCTACGAGCAGTACTTC. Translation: CASSESRRGSYEQYF.